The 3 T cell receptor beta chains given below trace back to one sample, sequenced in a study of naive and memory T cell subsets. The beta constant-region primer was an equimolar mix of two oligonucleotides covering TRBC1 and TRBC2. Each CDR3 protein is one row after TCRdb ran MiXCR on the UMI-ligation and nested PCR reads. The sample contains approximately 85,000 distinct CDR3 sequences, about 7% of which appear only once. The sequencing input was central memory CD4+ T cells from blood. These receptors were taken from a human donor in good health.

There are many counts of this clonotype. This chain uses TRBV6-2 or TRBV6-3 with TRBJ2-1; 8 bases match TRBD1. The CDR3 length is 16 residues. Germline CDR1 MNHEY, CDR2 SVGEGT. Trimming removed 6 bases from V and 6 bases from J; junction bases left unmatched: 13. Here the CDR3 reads CASSTTDRGKGNEQFF. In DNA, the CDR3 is TGTGCCAGCAGCACCACTGACAGGGGAAAAGGCAATGAGCAGTTCTTC.

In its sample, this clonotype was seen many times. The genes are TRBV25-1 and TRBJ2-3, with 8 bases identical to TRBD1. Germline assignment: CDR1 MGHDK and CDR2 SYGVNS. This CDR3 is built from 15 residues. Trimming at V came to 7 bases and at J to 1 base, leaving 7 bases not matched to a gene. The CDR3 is CASTFRGHGTDTQYF. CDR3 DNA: TGTGCCAGCACCTTCAGGGGGCACGGCACAGATACGCAGTATTTT.

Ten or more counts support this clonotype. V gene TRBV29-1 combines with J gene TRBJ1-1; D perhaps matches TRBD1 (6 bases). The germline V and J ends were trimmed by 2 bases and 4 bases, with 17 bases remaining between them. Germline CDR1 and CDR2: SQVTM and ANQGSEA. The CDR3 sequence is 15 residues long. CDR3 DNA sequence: TGCAGCGTTGAACCCGGGGGCAGGGGAAGCACTGAAGCTTTCTTT. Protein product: CSVEPGGRGSTEAFF.